This TCR beta chain was observed in a study of shared clonotypes between healthy human individuals. Study-level results: A small donor pool kept down the genetic and exposure-history diversity that was represented. Naive subsets typically showed greater estimated richness than memory subsets. Some clonotypes were shared by all four sorted-subset donors, while others were not shared. The non-shared ones had lower generation probabilities than the shared ones.

This clone was recorded at least ten times. Its cognate antigen is unknown. Profiled with immunoSEQ multiplex PCR; TCRdb holds only in-frame clones, not every one. The table includes about 1 million clones, about 80% detected once. Germline values: CDR1 SGDLS, CDR2 YYNGEE. V dropped 0 bases and J dropped 5 bases, with 20 bases sitting between them. This CDR3 comprises 17 residues. Sequencing used memory CD4+ T cells sorted from blood. Regarding subset: CD45RA-negative fraction. The rearrangement links TRBV9 to TRBJ2-5; TRBD1 or TRBD2 may be the D gene (6 bases each). The receptor comes from a man aged 18-30 years in good health. CDR3 sequence reads: CASSVAAGGRRGETQYF. The DNA for the CDR3 is TGTGCCAGCAGCGTAGCGGCCGGTGGGCGGAGGGGGGAGACCCAGTACTTC. Using reference TRBV9 and TRBJ2-5 for the parts outside the CDR3, the full variable domain is DSGVTQTPKHLITATGQRVTLRCSPRSGDLSVYWYQQSLDQGLQFLIQYYNGEERAKGNILERFSAQQFPDLHSELNLSSLELGDSALYFCASSVAAGGRRGETQYFGPGTRLLVL.